This record looks at one T cell receptor beta chain sequence and its context. Between the trimmed V and J ends, which lost 0 bases and 3 bases, there was a span of 7 bases. Germline CDR1 and CDR2: KGHSH and LQKENI. The CDR3 extends over 14 amino acids. Participant reports of clinical history set cohort assignment. The protocol was immunoSEQ multiplex PCR, while the TCRdb copy is restricted to in-frame clones and leaves out a portion. The sample records 230,000 or so clones, 70% to 90% being singletons. The sample comes from a study of blood T cell repertoires in COVID-19. The chain couples TRBV18 to TRBJ2-3; D is unclear. The sequenced material came from PBMCs or T cells enriched from blood (not recorded which). This TCR was sampled from a woman aged 35 to 49 with acute COVID-19. The CDR3 region has the DNA TGTGCCAGCTCACCACCTATTGCGACAGATACGCAGTATTTT. Protein product: CASSPPIATDTQYF. Variable domain in full (rest from reference TRBV18 and TRBJ2-3): NAGVMQNPRHLVRRRGQEARLRCSPMKGHSHVYWYRQLPEEGLKFMVYLQKENIIDESGMPKERFSAEFPKEGPSILRIQQVVRGDSAAYFCASSPPIATDTQYFGPGTRLTVL.